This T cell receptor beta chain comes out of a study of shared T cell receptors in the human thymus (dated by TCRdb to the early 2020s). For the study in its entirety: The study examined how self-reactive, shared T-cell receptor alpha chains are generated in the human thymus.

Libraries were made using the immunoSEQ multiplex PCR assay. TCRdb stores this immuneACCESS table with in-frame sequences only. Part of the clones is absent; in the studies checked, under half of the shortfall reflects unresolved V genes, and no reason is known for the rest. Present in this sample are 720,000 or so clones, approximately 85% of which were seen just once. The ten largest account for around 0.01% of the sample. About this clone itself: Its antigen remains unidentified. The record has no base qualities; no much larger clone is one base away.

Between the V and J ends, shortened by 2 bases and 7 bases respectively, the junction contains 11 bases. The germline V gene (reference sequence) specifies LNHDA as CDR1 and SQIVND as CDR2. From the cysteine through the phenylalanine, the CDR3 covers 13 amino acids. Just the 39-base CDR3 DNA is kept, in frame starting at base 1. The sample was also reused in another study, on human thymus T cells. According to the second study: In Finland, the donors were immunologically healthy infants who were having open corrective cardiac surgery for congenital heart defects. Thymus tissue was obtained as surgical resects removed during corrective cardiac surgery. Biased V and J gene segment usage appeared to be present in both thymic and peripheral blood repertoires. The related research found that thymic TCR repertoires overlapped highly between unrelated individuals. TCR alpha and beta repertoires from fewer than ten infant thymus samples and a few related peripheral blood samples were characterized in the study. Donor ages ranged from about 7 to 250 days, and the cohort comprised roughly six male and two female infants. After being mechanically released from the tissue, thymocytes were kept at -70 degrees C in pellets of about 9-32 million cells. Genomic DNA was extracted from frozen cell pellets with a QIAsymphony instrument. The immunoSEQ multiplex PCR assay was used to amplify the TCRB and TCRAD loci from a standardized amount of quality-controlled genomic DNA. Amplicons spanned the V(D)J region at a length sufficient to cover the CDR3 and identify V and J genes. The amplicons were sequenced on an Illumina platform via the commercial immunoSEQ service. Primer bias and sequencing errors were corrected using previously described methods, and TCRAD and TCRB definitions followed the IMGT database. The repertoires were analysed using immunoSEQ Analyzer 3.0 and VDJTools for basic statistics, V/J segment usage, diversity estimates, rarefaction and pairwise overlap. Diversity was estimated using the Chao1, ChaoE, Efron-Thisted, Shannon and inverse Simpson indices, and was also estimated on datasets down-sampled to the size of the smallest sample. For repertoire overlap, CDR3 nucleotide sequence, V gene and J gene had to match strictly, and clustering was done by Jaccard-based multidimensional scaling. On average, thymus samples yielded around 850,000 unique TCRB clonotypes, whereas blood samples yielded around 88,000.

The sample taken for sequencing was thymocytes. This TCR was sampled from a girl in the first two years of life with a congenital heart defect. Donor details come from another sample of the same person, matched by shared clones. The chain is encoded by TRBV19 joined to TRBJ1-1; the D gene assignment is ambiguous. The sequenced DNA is TGTGCCAGTAGTATAAATGACCTAGATGAAGCTTTCTTT. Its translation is CASSINDLDEAFF.